The T cell receptor (beta chain) under discussion was sequenced for a study of blood T cells in healthy people across ages. This clonotype was seen many times. Per the germline V gene, CDR1 is ENHRY and CDR2 is SYGVKD. The CDR3 spans 15 residues. V shed 6 bases, J shed 8 bases, and the junction held 12 bases outside the gene matches. The use of a sample-barcoded 5' primer and a J-beta primer mix characterized a second PCR of about 7 to 12 cycles. MiXCR was run by TCRdb on the 5' RACE reads, yielding one entry per CDR3 protein. Found here are about 810,000 distinct CDR3 sequences, 30% to 45% of them singletons; the top ten hold around 13%.

Sequenced sample: blood. The chain is built from TRBV10-3 and TRBJ2-1, with 8 bases matching TRBD1. The clonotype originates from a man between 18 and 35 years old in good health. CDR3 loop: CAIRTGQGINYEQFF. As DNA, the CDR3 is TGTGCCATCAGAACCGGACAGGGTATAAACTATGAGCAGTTCTTC.